This T cell receptor beta chain was sequenced for a study of cytomegalovirus exposure and HLA in healthy donors. The PCR used 60 Vbeta and 13 Jbeta primers. Libraries were prepared by immunoSEQ multiplex PCR; TCRdb keeps only in-frame clonotypes and omits some of them. Among around 170,000 clones listed, over 70% were seen once. Trimming cost V 2 bases and J 6 bases, with 11 bases left between them. This CDR3 comprises 15 residues. Germline-derived CDR1 and CDR2 are SGHTA and FQGNSA. Study-wide results and caveats: An Asian-associated ancestry cluster reportedly showed fewer N-insertions than the roughly 700-donor mean in a later analysis. Roughly uniform depth of sequencing across donors was assumed in presence/absence analyses.

Concerning this clone: The antigen is not known.

The sequence came from a man between 45 and 60 years old in good health and CMV-seronegative. The sequencing sample was made of PBMCs. The rearrangement uses TRBV7-2 and TRBJ1-6; TRBD1 might be the D (5 bases). This chain's CDR3 is CASSLLGGTNSPLHF. The CDR3 nucleotides read TGTGCCAGCAGCTTACTTGGCGGGACTAATTCACCCCTCCACTTT. The full variable domain, rest sourced from reference TRBV7-2 and TRBJ1-6, is GAGVSQSPSNKVTEKGKDVELRCDPISGHTALYWYRQSLGQGLEFLIYFQGNSAPDKSGLPSDRFSAERTGGSVSTLTIQRTQQEDSAVYLCASSLLGGTNSPLHFGNGTRLTVT.